This record concerns one T cell receptor beta chain sequence. This specimen comes from a study of blood T cell repertoires in COVID-19. Libraries were prepared by immunoSEQ multiplex PCR; TCRdb keeps only in-frame clonotypes and omits some of them. The table records about 220,000 clones, approximately 84% of them present only once. The CDR3 is 14 amino acids. The ends lost 5 bases at V and 4 bases at J; junction bases unmatched: 6. From germline, CDR1 is MNHEY and CDR2 SMNVEV (reference sequence). Enrollees, roughly 18 to 89 years old, lived in about two dozen US areas. The rearrangement uses TRBV27 and TRBJ2-5, with 8 bases identical to TRBD1. The specimen was PBMCs or T cells enriched from blood (not recorded which). The TCR comes from a man aged 35 to 55 who had recovered from COVID-19. CDR3 nucleotide sequence: TGTGCCAGCAGTCACAGGGGGTTTTCAGAGACCCAGTACTTC. Its protein product is CASSHRGFSETQYF.